This T cell receptor beta chain was captured by sequencing in a study of blood T cell repertoires in COVID-19. Individuals drawn from some 25 US areas were roughly 18 to 95 years old. Two negative PCRs, clearance, or symptom resolution were required of recovered Cohort 3 donors. Per the germline V gene, CDR1 is KGHSH and CDR2 is LQKENI. Trimming took 3 bases from V and 3 from J; bases not matched to a gene: 13. The CDR3 is 18 amino acids. Under the authors' procedure: Amplification with reference gene primers provided the estimates of nucleated cell counts. Repertoires were generated with immunoSEQ multiplex PCR, while TCRdb's copy carries only in-frame clones and drops some. V, J and clone size reflect that table, while D and trimming were determined from the DNA. The sample records 250,000 to 300,000 clones, about nine tenths being singletons.

The source is a woman aged 40 to 55 who had recovered from COVID-19. The chain joins TRBV18 to TRBJ2-3, with TRBD2 identical over 9 bases. Material: PBMCs or T cells enriched from blood (not recorded which). The CDR3 DNA reads as TGTGCCAGCTCACCCCCGCAAAGGGTAGCGGGAGAAACAGATACGCAGTATTTT. Residues: CASSPPQRVAGETDTQYF.